These 32 T cell receptor beta chains were all obtained from the same sample, sequenced in a study of cytomegalovirus exposure and HLA in healthy donors. The PCR contained 60 Vbeta and 13 Jbeta primers. Assay: immunoSEQ multiplex PCR; the TCRdb copy retains only in-frame clones and omits some. In total, the table holds roughly 100,000 clones. The sample taken for sequencing was PBMCs. The receptors were gathered from a man aged 50 to 60 in good health and CMV-seronegative.

The chain uses TRBV9 and TRBJ2-1, with D perhaps TRBD2 (6 bases). V was shortened by 0 bases and J by 7 bases, with 11 bases between the two germline ends. Germline CDR1 and CDR2: SGDLS and YYNGEE. The CDR3 has 14 residues. CDR3 nucleotides: TGTGCCAGCAGCGTAGGGGCAGGGAGGAATGAGCAGTTCTTC. Residues: CASSVGAGRNEQFF.

The chain is built from TRBV5-8 and TRBJ1-5, with D hard to call. Trimming took off 4 bases at V and 2 bases at J, with 10 bases between the two ends. The CDR3 has 14 residues. Germline values: CDR1 SGHTS, CDR2 YDEGEE. The CDR3 DNA reads TGTGCCAGCAGCCAGGAACTAGGCAATCAGCCCCAGCATTTT. This sequence encodes CASSQELGNQPQHF.

V gene TRBV27 combines with J gene TRBJ1-2; D is possibly TRBD1 (5 bases). Trimming stripped 5 bases from V and 7 bases from J, with 20 bases between. This CDR3 is built from 15 residues. The V gene's germline CDR1 is MNHEY and CDR2 SMNVEV (reference sequence). CDR3 DNA: TGTGCCAGCAGTCCCCCAGGCAGGGTAAAGGGTGGCTACACCTTC. It specifies CASSPPGRVKGGYTF.

The rearrangement joins TRBV2 to TRBJ2-2, with TRBD1 matching 7 bases. Losses at the gene ends were 9 bases for V and 4 bases for J; bases not matched to a gene: 8. The CDR3 is 14 residues long. CDR1 is SNHLY and CDR2 is FYNNEI in the germline V gene. The CDR3 loop is CASSRQGSTGELFF. The CDR3 DNA reads as TGTGCCAGTTCTAGACAGGGAAGCACCGGGGAGCTGTTTTTT. Full variable domain (outside the CDR3, taken from reference TRBV2 and TRBJ2-2): EPEVTQTPSHQVTQMGQEVILRCVPISNHLYFYWYRQILGQKVEFLVSFYNNEISEKSEIFDDQFSVERPDGSNFTLKIRSTKLEDSAMYFCASSRQGSTGELFFGEGSRLTVL.

This rearrangement joins TRBV6-4 to TRBJ2-3, with 9 nucleotides matching TRBD2. Germline V CDR1 and CDR2: MRHNA, SNTAGT. Trimming took 7 bases from V and 0 from J; bases not matched to a gene: 5. This CDR3 has 15 amino acids. CDR3 in amino acids: CASKARGGSTDTQYF. The CDR3 bases are TGTGCCAGCAAGGCGCGGGGGGGGAGCACAGATACGCAGTATTTT.

The chain is built from TRBV7-9 and TRBJ2-5, with unresolved D. This CDR3 region has 14 residues. The V gene lost 5 bases and the J gene lost 2 bases, with 12 bases spanning the gap. The germline CDR1 and CDR2 sequences are SEHNR and FQNEAQ (reference sequence). The CDR3 sequence is CASSREPKQETQYF. The CDR3 nucleotides are TGTGCCAGCAGCCGCGAGCCAAAACAAGAGACCCAGTACTTC.

J is TRBJ1-1 and V is TRBV10-3, with D possibly TRBD1 on 6 matching bases. The CDR3 is made up of 14 amino acids. Germline values: CDR1 ENHRY, CDR2 SYGVKD. V lost 11 bases and J 5 bases, leaving 21 bases between the germline ends. CDR3 DNA: TGTGCCTCGAGAGGGTGGGGGGGCGAAACTGAAGCTTTCTTT. Translated, it gives CASRGWGGETEAFF.

V is TRBV2 and J is TRBJ2-7; 8 nucleotides line up with TRBD2. The CDR3 contains 13 residues. The germline CDR1 and CDR2 sequences are SNHLY and FYNNEI. The trim removed 11 bases at V and 2 bases at J, leaving 8 bases unmatched. Here the CDR3 DNA reads TGTGCCGCCGGAAGCGGGAGCACCTACGAGCAGTACTTC. Amino acids: CAAGSGSTYEQYF.

The V gene is TRBV7-2, the J gene TRBJ1-1; the match to TRBD1 covers 7 bases. V shed 6 bases, J shed 1 base, and the junction held 5 bases outside the gene matches. The length of the CDR3 is 14 residues. Germline V gives CDR1 SGHTA, CDR2 FQGNSA. CDR3 DNA sequence: TGTGCCAGCAGGCGGGACAGCCAGAACACTGAAGCTTTCTTT. It translates to CASRRDSQNTEAFF.

The chain recombines TRBV7-9 with TRBJ1-1; TRBD1 is a possible D gene (6 bases). CDR1 is SEHNR, CDR2 FQNEAQ, per germline (reference sequence). The CDR3 length is 15 residues. V lost 5 bases and J 1 base, leaving 14 bases between the germline ends. The CDR3: CASSRRDKGNTEAFF. The CDR3 DNA reads as TGTGCCAGCAGCCGAAGGGACAAAGGGAACACTGAAGCTTTCTTT. Variable domain in full (rest from reference TRBV7-9 and TRBJ1-1): DTGVSQNPRHKITKRGQNVTFRCDPISEHNRLYWYRQTLGQGPEFLTYFQNEAQLEKSRLLSDRFSAERPKGSFSTLEIQRTEQGDSAMYLCASSRRDKGNTEAFFGQGTRLTVV.

The rearrangement links TRBV19 to TRBJ2-4, with unresolved D. The CDR3 totals 13 residues. V gave up 5 bases and J gave up 3 bases, with 8 bases separating them. The germline V gene encodes CDR1 LNHDA and CDR2 SQIVND (reference sequence). This chain's CDR3 is CASSPRNKNIQYF. As DNA, the CDR3 is TGTGCCAGTAGTCCCCGTAACAAAAACATTCAGTACTTC.

V and J are TRBV25-1 and TRBJ2-2, with a tentative D call TRBD1 (6 bases). CDR1 and CDR2 from the germline V gene are MGHDK and SYGVNS. V lost 3 bases and J 5 bases, leaving 13 bases between the germline ends. This CDR3 spans 15 amino acids. CDR3 amino acids: CASSDPRRGTGELFF. In DNA, the CDR3 is TGTGCCAGCAGTGATCCGCGTAGGGGGACCGGGGAGCTGTTTTTT.

The rearrangement joins TRBV9 to TRBJ1-1; 7 positions agree with TRBD1. J was trimmed by 1 base and V by 4 bases; bases with no gene match: 10. CDR1 and CDR2 from the germline V gene are SGDLS and YYNGEE. This CDR3 is 16 amino acids long. The CDR3: CASSPRPGQRNTEAFF. In DNA, the CDR3 is TGTGCCAGCAGCCCACGGCCGGGACAGAGGAACACTGAAGCTTTCTTT.

The rearrangement links TRBV7-2 to TRBJ2-1; D might be TRBD1 (5 bases). The V gene lost 2 bases and the J gene lost 4 bases, with 6 bases spanning the gap. Germline CDR1 SGHTA, CDR2 FQGNSA. CDR3 length: 13 amino acids. CDR3 amino acids: CASSLQGYNEQFF. The CDR3 DNA is TGTGCCAGCAGCTTACAGGGTTACAATGAGCAGTTCTTC.

The V gene is TRBV25-1, the J gene TRBJ2-1; 13 bases align to TRBD2. Trimming took 4 bases from V and 6 from J; bases not matched to a gene: 3. Germline lookup yields CDR1 MGHDK and CDR2 SYGVNS. CDR3 length: 15 residues. The chain's CDR3 is CASSAGTSGTNEQFF. For the CDR3, the DNA is TGTGCCAGCAGTGCGGGGACTAGCGGGACCAATGAGCAGTTCTTC.

The chain combines TRBV7-9 with TRBJ1-5; a weak D match, TRBD1 (5 bases). Germline CDR1 reads SEHNR; CDR2 reads FQNEAQ (reference sequence). This CDR3 contains 15 residues. Trimming cost V 4 bases and J 2 bases, with 12 bases left between them. The CDR3 reads CASSSSGPGNQPQHF. CDR3 DNA sequence: TGTGCCAGCAGCTCATCAGGGCCTGGCAATCAGCCCCAGCATTTT.

The chain has TRBV7-2 and TRBJ1-2, with a tentative D call TRBD1 (5 bases). Deletions cut 5 bases from V and 7 bases from J, with 17 bases between. Germline V gives CDR1 SGHTA, CDR2 FQGNSA. The CDR3 contains 14 residues. CDR3: CASSPTSQGRGYTF. CDR3 in DNA: TGTGCCAGCAGCCCGACTAGTCAGGGACGTGGCTACACCTTC.

The chain links TRBV5-4 to TRBJ2-5; no reliable D call. This CDR3 region has 16 residues. Trimming removed 2 bases at V and 5 bases at J, with 19 bases between. CDR1 is SGHNT, CDR2 YYREEE, per germline (reference sequence). CDR3 loop: CASSLSLKAESETQYF. The CDR3 DNA reads as TGTGCCAGCAGCTTAAGTTTAAAGGCGGAGTCGGAGACCCAGTACTTC.

The chain has TRBV11-3 and TRBJ2-2, with 9 bases that match TRBD2. The germline V gene has CDR1 SGHNT and CDR2 YENEEA. The CDR3 length is 16 residues. The J segment lost 6 bases and the V segment lost 0 bases, leaving 5 bases of the junction unmatched. Written as DNA, the CDR3 is TGTGCCAGCAGCTTAGATTCCGAGCGGGGGGCCGGGGAGCTGTTTTTT. Amino acids: CASSLDSERGAGELFF.

The chain joins TRBV4-3 to TRBJ2-7; possible D gene TRBD1, 6 bases. The CDR3 contains 18 residues. Trimming took 0 bases from V and 5 from J, leaving 23 bases between them. CDR1 and CDR2 (germline): LGHNA, YSLEER. The CDR3 nucleotides are TGCGCCAGCAGCCAAGATTATGGAAGAGGGCGACAGGTCGACGAGCAGTACTTC. This translates into CASSQDYGRGRQVDEQYF.

The rearrangement joins TRBV18 to TRBJ2-3; 7 bases align to TRBD2. V was pared by 6 bases and J by 2 bases, with 17 bases of the junction left unmatched. Germline CDR1 is KGHSH and CDR2 is LQKENI. The CDR3 contains 18 residues. The CDR3 region has the DNA TGTGCCAGCTCCGGGTCATTGGGAGACAGCGGGAACACAGATACGCAGTATTTT. Translating gives CASSGSLGDSGNTDTQYF.

V is TRBV27 and J is TRBJ2-7; TRBD2 matches at 7 bases. V shed 4 bases, J shed 1 base, and the junction held 1 base outside the gene matches. This CDR3 is built from 13 residues. Germline assignment: CDR1 MNHEY and CDR2 SMNVEV (reference sequence). CDR3 sequence reads: CASSSSGSYEQYF. In DNA form, the CDR3 reads TGTGCCAGCAGTTCTAGCGGTTCCTACGAGCAGTACTTC.

CDR3 region: CASSANPNRMLEQFF. The CDR3 DNA sequence: TGTGCCAGCAGCGCCAACCCGAACAGAATGTTGGAGCAGTTCTTC. The V call is TRBV11-1, the J call TRBJ2-1; the D is unclear. V lost 5 bases and J lost 10, with 21 bases in between. The CDR3 has 15 residues. CDR1 and CDR2 (germline): SGHAT, FQDESV (reference sequence).

J is TRBJ1-3 and V is TRBV7-6; 8 bases are shared with TRBD1. Trimming cost V 1 base and J 4 bases; bases outside gene matches: 9. Germline CDR1 is SGHVS and CDR2 is FNYEAQ. The CDR3 covers 17 residues. This chain's CDR3 is CASSLGGAGGKGNTIYF. CDR3 nucleotides: TGTGCCAGCAGCTTAGGGGGGGCAGGGGGCAAAGGAAACACCATATATTTT.

Details on this clone: This same CDR3 is encoded by further DNA sequences in the sample. The chain combines TRBV4-1 with TRBJ1-2; D not resolved. The CDR3 is made up of 14 amino acids. V gave up 0 bases and J gave up 8 bases, with 13 bases separating them. Germline V gene sequence: CDR1 MGHRA, CDR2 YSYEKL. This CDR3 is CASSQDQTVWGYTF. CDR3 coding DNA: TGCGCCAGCAGCCAAGATCAAACGGTTTGGGGCTACACCTTC.

This chain uses TRBV18 with TRBJ2-1, with unresolved D. Trimming removed 4 bases at V and 0 bases at J, with 7 bases between. From germline, CDR1 is KGHSH and CDR2 LQKENI. There are 14 residues in the CDR3. The CDR3 loop is CASSLRSSYNEQFF. The DNA of the CDR3 is TGTGCCAGCTCACTACGGAGCTCCTACAATGAGCAGTTCTTC.

V is TRBV2 and J is TRBJ2-6; 9 nucleotides line up with TRBD1. J was trimmed by 0 bases and V by 11 bases; bases with no gene match: 8. This CDR3 has 16 amino acids. Germline CDR1 SNHLY, CDR2 FYNNEI. In DNA form, the CDR3 reads TGTGCCGGGATACAGGGGGCACCCTCTGGGGCCAACGTCCTGACTTTC. This encodes CAGIQGAPSGANVLTF.

V usage is TRBV4-3 and J usage is TRBJ1-1; a weak D match, TRBD1 (5 bases). The V and J ends lost 3 bases and 3 bases respectively, with 11 bases between them. Germline CDR1 LGHNA, CDR2 YSLEER. This CDR3 is 14 amino acids long. CDR3 sequence: CASSQGLGDTEAFF. The CDR3 DNA reads TGCGCCAGCAGCCAGGGATTAGGGGACACTGAAGCTTTCTTT.

V gene TRBV15 combines with J gene TRBJ1-5; TRBD1 aligns across 8 bases. Germline V lookup: CDR1 LNHNV, CDR2 YYDKDF (reference sequence). With 0 bases clipped from V and 3 bases from J, the junction kept 4 bases outside the gene matches. The CDR3 is made up of 16 amino acids. The CDR3 loop is CATSRDAGQVNQPQHF. Written as DNA, the CDR3 is TGTGCCACCAGCAGAGACGCGGGACAGGTCAATCAGCCCCAGCATTTT.

The chain recombines TRBV5-1 with TRBJ2-5; 9 bases map to TRBD1. V dropped 0 bases and J dropped 5; count of bases not matched to a gene: 5. Germline CDR1 reads SGHRS; CDR2 reads YFSETQ. The CDR3 totals 15 residues. The CDR3 DNA reads TGCGCCAGCAGCTTGGAGGGGACAGGGCTGGAGACCCAGTACTTC. It codes for CASSLEGTGLETQYF.

The V gene is TRBV9, the J gene TRBJ1-2, with TRBD1 matching 7 bases. This CDR3 contains 15 residues. Germline values: CDR1 SGDLS, CDR2 YYNGEE. With 2 bases clipped from V and 3 bases from J, the junction kept 7 bases outside the gene matches. This chain's CDR3 is CASSVSPGQDYGYTF. DNA for the CDR3: TGTGCCAGCAGCGTTTCCCCAGGACAGGACTATGGCTACACCTTC.

The chain employs TRBV18 and TRBJ2-7, with D possibly matching TRBD2 (5 bases). The CDR3 extends over 13 amino acids. V was pared by 2 bases and J by 5 bases, with 10 bases between. Germline V CDR1 and CDR2: KGHSH, LQKENI. DNA of the CDR3: TGTGCCAGCTCACCAACGGGGTTTCACGAGCAGTACTTC. Protein: CASSPTGFHEQYF.